This T cell receptor (beta chain) stems from a study of cytomegalovirus exposure and HLA in healthy donors. Generated by immunoSEQ multiplex PCR, the TCRdb table keeps only in-frame clones and is missing some. Of 100,000 to 150,000 clones listed, around 88% are singletons. Trimming took 2 bases from V and 7 from J; bases not matched to a gene: 7. CDR1 is SNHLY, CDR2 FYNNEI, per germline. There are 15 residues in the CDR3. The genes are TRBV2 and TRBJ2-3, with 9 bases that match TRBD2. The clonotype comes from a man younger than 35 in good health and CMV-seronegative. What was sequenced was PBMCs. The CDR3 coding sequence is TGTGCCAGCAGTGAAAGCGGGGGGCCCTTCTATACGCAGTATTTT. Amino acids: CASSESGGPFYTQYF.